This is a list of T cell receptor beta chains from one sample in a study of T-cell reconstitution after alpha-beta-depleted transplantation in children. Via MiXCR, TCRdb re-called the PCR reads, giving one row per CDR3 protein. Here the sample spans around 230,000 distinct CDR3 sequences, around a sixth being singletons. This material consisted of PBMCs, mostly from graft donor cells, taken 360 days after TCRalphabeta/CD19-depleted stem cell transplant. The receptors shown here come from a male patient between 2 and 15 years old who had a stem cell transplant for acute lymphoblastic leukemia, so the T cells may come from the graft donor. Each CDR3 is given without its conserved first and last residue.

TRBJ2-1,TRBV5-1,ASSLDVLSSYNEQF
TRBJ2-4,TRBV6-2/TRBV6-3,ASSYTPLTNIQY
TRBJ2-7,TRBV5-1,ASSLGVAPRGEQY
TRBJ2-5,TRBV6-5,ASSYTDPQETQY
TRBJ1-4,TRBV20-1,SARIPPQGDATNEKLF
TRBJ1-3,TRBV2,ASSEAQRTIY
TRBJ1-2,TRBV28,ASRSRRQSKGGYGYT
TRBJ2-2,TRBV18,ASSPTRASTGELF
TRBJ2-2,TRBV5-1,ASRDGETGELF
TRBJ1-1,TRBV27,ASGSGTLNTEAF
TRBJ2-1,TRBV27,ASSFQGAELF
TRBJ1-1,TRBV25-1,ASSFAGEVNTEAF
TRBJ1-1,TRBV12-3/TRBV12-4,ASSYWQGGTEAF
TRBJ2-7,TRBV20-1,SAPWDRGLEQY
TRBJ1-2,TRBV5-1,ASSFRGENYGYT
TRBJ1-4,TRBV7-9,ASSRQGQKNEKLF
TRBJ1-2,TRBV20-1,SARPDGTPGYT
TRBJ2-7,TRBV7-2,ASSYQGAGDYEQY
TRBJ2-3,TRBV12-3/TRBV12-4,ASSLRARVPDTQY
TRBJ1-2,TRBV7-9,ASSLDGMDRGRYGYT
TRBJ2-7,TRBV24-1,ATSDPGTGKYEQY
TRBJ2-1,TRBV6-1,ASSPLYGGLSRGQF
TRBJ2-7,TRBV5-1,ASSLERDSEQY
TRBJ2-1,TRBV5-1,ASSFLAGGPNNEQF
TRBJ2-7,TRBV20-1,SADLSYEQY
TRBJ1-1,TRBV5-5,ASSLFLEAGTGGIRVNTEAF
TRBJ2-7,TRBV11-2,ASSSYTIYEQY